This T cell receptor (beta chain) was recorded in a study of radiation and T cells in renal cell carcinoma. Study results and limitations: No pretreatment tumor biopsies were available for baseline clonotypes.

About this clone: Its cognate antigen is unknown.

Time point denoted: blood 4 weeks post-SBRT, at nephrectomy. The treatment was: 15 Gy SBRT to primary tumor, nephrectomy 4 weeks later. Nephrectomy followed 15 Gy stereotactic body radiation by 4 weeks. Blood was sampled at baseline, 2 weeks and 4 weeks after SBRT. The tumor was a clear cell renal cell carcinoma. The germline CDR1 and CDR2 sequences are SGHAT and FQNNGV. Trimming shortened V by 3 bases and J by 5 bases, and 6 bases separated the two germline ends. The CDR3 consists of 12 residues. Repertoires were generated with immunoSEQ multiplex PCR, while TCRdb's copy carries only in-frame clones and drops some. This table has about 140,000 clones, 65% to 90% appearing once.

V gene TRBV11-2 combines with J gene TRBJ2-3, with D unclear. This sequence was found in a woman between 45 and 60 years old with renal cell carcinoma. Sequences were derived from blood, sampled from a patient whose treatment included radiotherapy and nephrectomy. The CDR3, as DNA: TGTGCCAGCAGCTTCGGCGGAGATACGCAGTATTTT. Its protein product is CASSFGGDTQYF.